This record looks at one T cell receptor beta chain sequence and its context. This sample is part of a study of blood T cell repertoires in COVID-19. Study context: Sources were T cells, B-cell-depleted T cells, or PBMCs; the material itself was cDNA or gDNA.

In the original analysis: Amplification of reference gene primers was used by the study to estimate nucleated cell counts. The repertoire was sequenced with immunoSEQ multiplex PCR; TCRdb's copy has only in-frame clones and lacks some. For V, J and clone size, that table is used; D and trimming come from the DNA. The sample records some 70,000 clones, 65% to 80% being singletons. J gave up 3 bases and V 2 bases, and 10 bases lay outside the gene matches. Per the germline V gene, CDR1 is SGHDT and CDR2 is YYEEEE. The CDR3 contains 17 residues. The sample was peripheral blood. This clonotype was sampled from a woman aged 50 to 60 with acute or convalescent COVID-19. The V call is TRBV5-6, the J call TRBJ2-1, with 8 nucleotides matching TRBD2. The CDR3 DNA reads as TGTGCCAGCAGCTTCCGCGGCGGGGGGCAGGACTACAATGAGCAGTTCTTC. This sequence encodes CASSFRGGGQDYNEQFF.